Following are 15 T cell receptor beta chains from one sample sequenced in a study of spatial heterogeneity in lung cancer. Time point meaning: sample taken at primary tumor resection. TCRdb itself ran the 5' RACE reads through MiXCR, one entry per CDR3 protein. This sample has around 100,000 distinct CDR3 sequences, with about 4.6% found just once. These receptors' targets are unknown. Study-wide results and caveats: Tracking of tumor mutation counts was seen in expanded intratumoral alpha and beta TCR counts.

Here the sequenced sample was lung tumor tissue, taken at surgery. Receptors were obtained from a male donor with early-stage non-small cell lung cancer.

The chain is built from TRBV30 and TRBJ1-5; D not certain. Germline V gives CDR1 GTSNPN, CDR2 SVGIG (reference sequence). The CDR3 has 16 amino acids. V was cut by 5 bases and J by 9 bases, with 26 bases left in between. The CDR3, as DNA: TGTGCCTGGTGGGGATTTTCTTCTCGGTTTTTAGGGCCCCAGCATTTT. This translates into CAWWGFSSRFLGPQHF.

This clonotype was observed many times. The gene calls are TRBV5-1 and TRBJ2-3; TRBD1 matches at 7 bases. There are 14 residues in the CDR3. The V gene's germline CDR1 is SGHRS and CDR2 YFSETQ. The junction had 5 bases not matched to a gene; V was cut back by 3 bases and J by 4 bases. CDR3 in amino acids: CASSWKGGADTQYF. CDR3 sequence (DNA): TGCGCCAGCAGCTGGAAAGGGGGCGCAGATACGCAGTATTTT.

This clonotype came up many times. This sequence joins TRBV6-5 and TRBJ2-7, with TRBD2 matching 7 bases. Germline CDR1 MNHEY, CDR2 SVGAGI. CDR3 length equals 16 residues. The V segment lost 0 bases and the J segment 2 bases; nucleotides outside the gene matches: 7. Here the CDR3 DNA reads TGTGCCAGCAGTTACTCGAGGATGCTAGCGGCCTACGAGCAGTACTTC. It encodes CASSYSRMLAAYEQYF.

In its sample, this clonotype was seen many times. The chain is built from TRBV11-2 and TRBJ2-1; TRBD2 aligns across 8 bases. V shed 6 bases, J shed 2 bases, and the junction held 6 bases outside the gene matches. CDR1 is SGHAT, CDR2 FQNNGV, per germline. The CDR3 spans 15 residues. The CDR3 nucleotides read TGTGCCAGCAGGGATAGCGGGATTACCTACAATGAGCAGTTCTTC. Translating gives CASRDSGITYNEQFF. Drawing the rest from reference TRBV11-2 and TRBJ2-1, the complete variable domain is EAGVAQSPRYKIIEKRQSVAFWCNPISGHATLYWYQQILGQGPKLLIQFQNNGVVDDSQLPKDRFSAERLKGVDSTLKIQPAKLEDSAVYLCASRDSGITYNEQFFGPGTRLTVL.

On this clonotype itself: This may come from a read error, since a much larger clone is one base off. The V and J genes are TRBV10-3 and TRBJ2-7; possible D gene TRBD1, 6 bases. CDR1 is ENHRY and CDR2 is SYGVKD in the germline V gene. The CDR3 covers 14 residues. Trimming stripped 10 bases from V and 0 bases from J, with 16 bases between. Here the CDR3 reads CATKFTGTSYEQYF. CDR3 DNA sequence: TGTGCCACAAAGTTCACAGGGACCTCCTACGAGCAGTACTTC.

Many counts were recorded for this clonotype. The chain is built from TRBV6-6 and TRBJ2-2; possibly TRBD1 for D (5 bases). V was shortened by 5 bases and J by 1 base, with 11 bases between the two germline ends. This CDR3 comprises 15 residues. Germline lookup yields CDR1 MNHNY and CDR2 SVGAGI (reference sequence). The CDR3 coding sequence is TGTGCCAGCAGTCCCCAGGGAATGAACACCGGGGAGCTGTTTTTT. Translating gives CASSPQGMNTGELFF.

Worth noting for this clonotype: This sequence may be a read error, since a much larger clone differs from it by one base. The gene calls are TRBV28 and TRBJ2-7; D is uncertain. Germline V gene sequence: CDR1 MDHEN, CDR2 SYDVKM. There are 13 residues in the CDR3. Trimming pared 5 bases from V and 6 bases from J, leaving 14 bases between. The CDR3 reads CASSTANNFEQYF. DNA for the CDR3: TGTGCCAGCAGTACCGCGAATAACTTCGAGCAGTACTTC.

On this clonotype itself: A much bigger clone sits one base away, suggesting this may be a read error. This chain joins TRBV10-3 and TRBJ2-1; TRBD2 agrees at 10 bases. Germline V lookup: CDR1 ENHRY, CDR2 SYGVKD. CDR3 size: 15 residues. Unmatched junction bases numbered 1, after V lost 0 bases and J lost 5 bases. CDR3 DNA sequence: TGTGCCATCAGTGAGTCAACTAGCGGGAACAATGAGCAGTTCTTC. Protein sequence: CAISESTSGNNEQFF.

This clonotype has at least ten counts. The rearrangement uses TRBV7-8 and TRBJ1-1; D uncertain. Looked up from germline, CDR1 is SGHVS and CDR2 is FQNEAQ. There are 14 residues in the CDR3. V lost 4 bases and J lost 3, with 12 bases in between. This CDR3 is CASSSEERDTEAFF. The CDR3 DNA sequence: TGTGCCAGCAGCTCGGAAGAAAGGGACACTGAAGCTTTCTTT.

This rearrangement joins TRBV7-9 to TRBJ2-7; 11 bases map to TRBD1. CDR1 and CDR2 (germline): SEHNR, FQNEAQ (reference sequence). The CDR3 spans 15 residues. Unmatched junction bases numbered 4, after V lost 0 bases and J lost 6 bases. The CDR3 region is CASSLAPGQGGEQYF. In DNA, the CDR3 is TGTGCCAGCAGCTTAGCACCGGGACAGGGGGGCGAGCAGTACTTC. The whole variable domain, filled in from reference TRBV7-9 and TRBJ2-7, reads DTGVSQNPRHKITKRGQNVTFRCDPISEHNRLYWYRQTLGQGPEFLTYFQNEAQLEKSRLLSDRFSAERPKGSFSTLEIQRTEQGDSAMYLCASSLAPGQGGEQYFGPGTRLTVT.

This clonotype has ten or more counts. The rearrangement joins TRBV20-1 to TRBJ2-3, with unresolved D. Deletions cut 6 bases from V and 2 bases from J, with 15 bases between. Per germline, CDR1 DFQATT and CDR2 SNEGSKA (reference sequence). This CDR3 has 14 amino acids. The CDR3 loop reads CSAQAPSLTDTQYF. CDR3 bases: TGCAGTGCCCAAGCCCCCTCGCTCACAGATACGCAGTATTTT.

This clonotype was picked up many times. V usage is TRBV27 and J usage is TRBJ1-6, with D perhaps TRBD1 (5 bases). Trimming took off 5 bases at V and 0 bases at J, with 17 bases between the two ends. Per the germline V gene, CDR1 is MNHEY and CDR2 is SMNVEV (reference sequence). The CDR3 sequence is 18 residues long. The DNA for the CDR3 is TGTGCCAGCAGTCCCCGAAGGGGTTCCCTCTCCTATAATTCACCCCTCCACTTT. Amino acid sequence: CASSPRRGSLSYNSPLHF.

This clonotype has at least ten counts. V usage is TRBV6-1 and J usage is TRBJ2-2; no definite D call. With 5 bases removed from V and 0 bases from J, the gap between germline ends came to 7 bases. This CDR3 contains 14 residues. CDR1 is MNHNS, CDR2 SASEGT, per germline. For the CDR3, the DNA is TGTGCCAGCAGTCTGGTGGCGAACACCGGGGAGCTGTTTTTT. This codes for CASSLVANTGELFF.

Ten or more counts support this clonotype. The rearrangement uses TRBV3-1 and TRBJ1-2; perhaps TRBD1 as D (5 bases). This CDR3 has 13 residues. Germline V gene lookup returns CDR1 LGHDT and CDR2 YNNKEL (reference sequence). V was clipped by 0 bases and J by 10 bases, with 12 bases between them. The CDR3 protein is CASSQDSRGHYTF. In nucleotides, the CDR3 is TGTGCCAGCAGCCAAGACTCCCGGGGCCACTACACCTTC.

This clonotype was found a few times. This sequence joins TRBV5-1 and TRBJ2-5; 11 bases match TRBD1. Looked up from germline, CDR1 is SGHRS and CDR2 is YFSETQ. The CDR3 extends over 20 amino acids. J gave up 5 bases and V 3 bases, and 21 bases lay outside the gene matches. As DNA, the CDR3 is TGCGCCAGCAGCTCAGAGGAACCGGGACAGGGGGAGTATTTAACGGAGACCCAGTACTTC. As protein: CASSSEEPGQGEYLTETQYF.